This TCR beta chain is drawn from a study of beta chain features in type 1 diabetes. Study summary: All samples yielded 107,917,701 examined sorted cells.

Study-level findings and limits: Lower insertion and higher deletion counts appeared at VDJ junctions in type 1 diabetes patients.

Reverse transcription of all isolated RNA meant that expressed TCRB transcripts were sequenced. Assay used: immunoSEQ multiplex PCR; TCRdb lists only in-frame clones, some missing. The sample yields about 350,000 clones, around a fifth seen once. The CDR3 totals 15 residues. Trimming removed 1 base at V and 2 bases at J, with 12 bases between. Germline values: CDR1 SGHRS, CDR2 YFSETQ. About this clone itself: Its antigen remains unknown.

Sequenced input: naive CD4+ T cells from blood. This chain connects TRBV5-1 to TRBJ1-1, with unresolved D. This clonotype originated in a woman in her late teens or twenties in good health. The CDR3 DNA is TGCGCCAGCAGCTTGCCGCGGAACCCAAACACTGAAGCTTTCTTT. Translated: CASSLPRNPNTEAFF.